The present TCR beta chain was sequenced within a study of blood T cell repertoires in COVID-19. Overall study: Researchers got acute and convalescent COVID-19 samples from the United States, Italy and Spain.

Germline V CDR1 and CDR2: MDHEN, SYDVKM. Trimming pared 3 bases from V and 6 bases from J, leaving 3 bases between. The CDR3 has 11 residues. TCRdb keeps only in-frame clones here, not all; method: immunoSEQ multiplex PCR. The sample has 220,000 or so clones; about 86% are singletons. The chain uses TRBV28 and TRBJ1-5; no clear D. The sample consisted of PBMCs or T cells enriched from blood (not recorded which). The receptor was isolated from a woman aged 45-65 years with acute COVID-19. CDR3 coding DNA: TGTGCCAGCAGTTTCCGTCAGCCCCAGCATTTT. Encoded protein: CASSFRQPQHF.